A single sample is the source of the 27 T cell receptor beta chains below, sequenced in a study of read filtering for tumor transcriptome and immune sequencing. The library was built from 400 ng RNA with molecular barcoded adaptors for alpha/delta and beta/gamma chains. TCRdb re-called the reads through MiXCR, storing one row per CDR3 protein. The sample carries around 35,000 distinct CDR3 sequences, around 13% recorded once. Specimen: a population of CD138-negative cells sorted from bone marrow. The source is a donor at least 40 years old with multiple myeloma.

This clonotype was seen ten or more times. The gene calls are TRBV20-1 and TRBJ1-5, with unresolved D. The CDR3 has 13 amino acids. Germline V gives CDR1 DFQATT, CDR2 SNEGSKA (reference sequence). V dropped 2 bases and J dropped 5 bases, with 10 bases sitting between them. CDR3 protein: CSARPTWDQPQHF. The CDR3 DNA follows: TGCAGTGCTAGACCTACGTGGGATCAGCCCCAGCATTTT.

This clonotype came up many times. The gene calls are TRBV7-9 and TRBJ2-1; 12 nucleotides line up with TRBD2. V shed 5 bases, J shed 6 bases, and the junction held 5 bases outside the gene matches. Germline CDR1 and CDR2: SEHNR and FQNEAQ (reference sequence). The CDR3 length is 15 residues. In DNA, the CDR3 is TGTGCCAGCAGCCCTTTGACTAGCGGGAGCAATGAGCAGTTCTTC. Translating it yields CASSPLTSGSNEQFF.

As concerns this clonotype: One base away lies a much larger clone, so this may be a sequencing read error. The genes are TRBV3-1 and TRBJ2-4; 8 bases are shared with TRBD1. Looked up from germline, CDR1 is LGHDT and CDR2 is YNNKEL (reference sequence). The CDR3 contains 14 residues. The CDR3: CASSQGTGKSIQYF. Written as DNA, the CDR3 is TGTGCCAGCAGCCAAGGGACAGGGAAAAGCATTCAGTACTTC.

This clonotype was counted at least ten times. The V gene is TRBV2, the J gene TRBJ2-1, with 8 bases lining up with TRBD1. The J segment lost 16 bases and the V segment lost 7 bases, leaving 9 bases of the junction unmatched. The CDR3 has 11 residues. From germline, CDR1 is SNHLY and CDR2 FYNNEI. The CDR3 region is CASIELDRVFF. Here the CDR3 DNA reads TGTGCCAGCATCGAGCTGGACAGGGTATTCTTC. The whole variable domain, filled in from reference TRBV2 and TRBJ2-1, reads EPEVTQTPSHQVTQMGQEVILRCVPISNHLYFYWYRQILGQKVEFLVSFYNNEISEKSEIFDDQFSVERPDGSNFTLKIRSTKLEDSAMYFCASIELDRVFFGPGTRLTVL.

Notes on this clonotype: Being one base from a much bigger clone, this may be a read error. The rearrangement joins TRBV7-9 to TRBJ2-3; 10 nucleotides line up with TRBD2. The CDR3 covers 15 residues. J lost 0 bases, V lost 7 bases, and 4 bases had no gene match. The germline V gene has CDR1 SEHNR and CDR2 FQNEAQ (reference sequence). For the CDR3, the DNA is TGTGCCAGCAACTTGACTAGCGGGAGCACAGATACGCAGTATTTT. Protein product: CASNLTSGSTDTQYF.

The count of this clonotype is one. The J gene is TRBJ2-7, the V gene TRBV6-2 or TRBV6-3, with TRBD2 as a possible D gene (5 bases). This CDR3 spans 14 amino acids. Germline CDR1 and CDR2: MNHEY and SVGEGT. V was clipped by 5 bases and J by 3 bases, with 14 bases between them. The DNA for the CDR3 is TGTGCCAGCAGTGACGGGTACGGGGACTACGAGCAGTACTTC. Translation gives CASSDGYGDYEQYF.

This clonotype appeared many times. The chain is built from TRBV12-3 or TRBV12-4 and TRBJ2-3; tentatively, D is TRBD2 (6 bases). This CDR3 contains 14 residues. V dropped 6 bases and J dropped 5 bases, with 15 bases sitting between them. DNA for the CDR3: TGTGCCAGCAGCTCCGGCGGGACTGGAGATACGCAGTATTTT. Translation gives CASSSGGTGDTQYF.

This clonotype was found many times. This chain connects TRBV4-1 to TRBJ2-7; D not resolved. V lost 4 bases to trimming and J lost 4 bases, with 14 bases between them. The CDR3 runs 14 residues. Germline V gene data show CDR1 as MGHRA and CDR2 as YSYEKL. CDR3 DNA sequence: TGCGCCAGCAGCCTAGAGACTGGAGAATACGAGCAGTACTTC. Translated, it gives CASSLETGEYEQYF.

The rearrangement links TRBV19 to TRBJ2-7; 7 nucleotides match TRBD2. V lost 5 bases to trimming and J lost 3 bases; unmatched junction nucleotides: 13. This CDR3 has 16 amino acids. CDR1 LNHDA and CDR2 SQIVND come from the germline V gene (reference sequence). CDR3 coding DNA: TGTGCCAGTAGTTTCCAGGGAGGGGCGCAGGTCTACGAGCAGTACTTC. Its protein is CASSFQGGAQVYEQYF.

The table lists this clonotype with many counts. The rearrangement links TRBV6-4 to TRBJ2-2, with 9 bases fitting TRBD1. This CDR3 region has 14 residues. Germline assignment: CDR1 MRHNA and CDR2 SNTAGT. The ends lost 5 bases at V and 7 bases at J; junction bases unmatched: 5. CDR3 nucleotides: TGTGCCAGCAGTAACGGACAGGGGATCGGGGAGCTGTTTTTT. Protein product: CASSNGQGIGELFF.

This clonotype was seen at least ten times. The chain employs TRBV7-9 and TRBJ1-5, with D uncertain. Germline V gene lookup returns CDR1 SEHNR and CDR2 FQNEAQ (reference sequence). This CDR3 has 13 amino acids. The V gene lost 2 bases and the J gene lost 5 bases, with 7 bases spanning the gap. The CDR3 region is CASSLYGDQPQHF. The CDR3 bases are TGTGCCAGCAGCTTATACGGTGATCAGCCCCAGCATTTT.

This clonotype appeared once. One base away lies a much larger clone, so this may be a sequencing read error. J is TRBJ2-5 and V is TRBV11-2; D call uncertain. V was pared by 8 bases and J by 4 bases, with 23 bases between. The CDR3 sequence is 16 residues long. The V gene's germline CDR1 is SGHAT and CDR2 FQNNGV. CDR3 protein: CASSEVGSRSRETQYF. The CDR3 DNA reads as TGTGCCAGCTCCGAGGTGGGGTCGCGCTCCAGAGAGACCCAGTACTTC.

This clonotype was observed at least ten times. The chain couples TRBV5-5 to TRBJ1-1; 10 positions match TRBD1. This CDR3 is 17 amino acids long. V was pared by 4 bases and J by 0 bases, with 9 bases of the junction left unmatched. CDR1 SGHKS and CDR2 YYEKEE come from the germline V gene (reference sequence). CDR3 sequence reads: CASSPRTGGVVNTEAFF. DNA of the CDR3: TGTGCCAGCAGCCCCCGGACAGGGGGAGTAGTGAACACTGAAGCTTTCTTT.

In its sample, this clonotype was seen many times. This chain links TRBV12-3 or TRBV12-4 with TRBJ2-1; no clear D gene. The CDR3 covers 11 residues. The V and J ends lost 5 bases and 2 bases respectively, with 1 base between them. In DNA form, the CDR3 reads TGTGCCAGCAGTGCCTACAATGAGCAGTTCTTC. Residues: CASSAYNEQFF.

This clonotype showed up many times. At one end, the junction sequence differs from germline, possibly due to a read error. This chain uses TRBV6-5 with TRBJ2-1, with 7 bases identical to TRBD1. This CDR3 has 15 residues. Germline assignment: CDR1 MNHEY and CDR2 SVGAGI. In nucleotides, the CDR3 is TGTGCCAGCGGTTACCCGAGACAGGGTAACAATGAGCAGTTCTTC. It translates to CASGYPRQGNNEQFF.

This clonotype was counted many times. The chain combines TRBV2 with TRBJ2-1, with D hard to call. Trimming took off 5 bases at V and 4 bases at J, with 9 bases between the two ends. This CDR3 spans 13 amino acids. CDR1 is SNHLY, CDR2 FYNNEI, per germline. The CDR3 sequence: CASSYDEYNEQFF. Here the CDR3 DNA reads TGTGCCAGCAGTTACGACGAGTACAATGAGCAGTTCTTC.

This clonotype has just a few counts. The chain combines TRBV7-9 with TRBJ2-2, with D perhaps matching TRBD2 (5 bases). The CDR3 spans 15 residues. Germline CDR1 reads SEHNR; CDR2 reads FQNEAQ (reference sequence). The ends were cut back, 4 bases at V and 7 bases at J, with 16 bases in the middle. In nucleotides, the CDR3 is TGTGCCAGCAGCTCCCGGTTGGGAGCAAACGGGGAGCTGTTTTTT. This sequence encodes CASSSRLGANGELFF.

This clonotype was counted many times. The chain joins TRBV4-1 to TRBJ2-5; TRBD1 is a possible D gene (6 bases). CDR1 and CDR2 (germline): MGHRA, YSYEKL. V was trimmed by 4 bases and J by 1 base, leaving 13 bases between them. The CDR3 covers 15 residues. Here the CDR3 reads CASSPTGGLQETQYF. The CDR3 DNA reads as TGCGCCAGCAGCCCGACAGGAGGCCTCCAAGAGACCCAGTACTTC.

This clonotype was found many times. The genes are TRBV6-6 and TRBJ1-5; unclear D gene. The ends were cut back, 2 bases at V and 1 base at J, with 3 bases in the middle. From germline, CDR1 is MNHNY and CDR2 SVGAGI (reference sequence). This CDR3 is built from 13 residues. CDR3 nucleotide sequence: TGTGCCAGCAGTTACGGCAGCAATCAGCCCCAGCATTTT. This gives the protein CASSYGSNQPQHF.

This clonotype occurred many times. This chain joins TRBV5-4 and TRBJ1-6; 9 bases align to TRBD1. Trimming at V came to 4 bases and at J to 9 bases, leaving 8 bases not matched to a gene. CDR3 size: 15 residues. Germline V gene data show CDR1 as SGHNT and CDR2 as YYREEE (reference sequence). The CDR3 loop reads CASSAQQGAGSPLHF. In nucleotides, the CDR3 is TGTGCCAGCAGCGCTCAACAGGGGGCAGGTTCACCCCTCCACTTT.

Comment on this clonotype: This likely came from a read error, as a far larger clone is one base away. V gene TRBV3-2 combines with J gene TRBJ1-1. TRBV3-2 counts as a pseudogene. The CDR3 consists of 15 residues. The CDR3 coding sequence is TGTGCCAGCAGCCACAACCCGCTGGTTGGGACTGAAGCTTTCTTT. Translated: CASSHNPLVGTEAFF.

The table lists this clonotype with many counts. V is TRBV7-3 and J is TRBJ2-3; 9 bases map to TRBD1. CDR3 length equals 13 residues. Germline V gene data show CDR1 as SGHTA and CDR2 as FQGTGA. V lost 5 bases, J lost 12 bases, and 9 bases stayed unmatched. The CDR3 sequence: CASSHSGQGPQYF. The CDR3 DNA reads as TGTGCCAGCAGCCACTCGGGACAGGGTCCTCAGTATTTT.

This clonotype was seen ten or more times. The chain uses TRBV29-1 and TRBJ1-1; D unresolved. Germline V CDR1 and CDR2: SQVTM, ANQGSEA. This CDR3 spans 11 amino acids. The V gene lost 7 bases and the J gene lost 4 bases, with 10 bases spanning the gap. This CDR3 reads CSGNVGTEAFF. The CDR3 region has the DNA TGCAGCGGGAACGTGGGCACTGAAGCTTTCTTT. Variable domain in full (rest from reference TRBV29-1 and TRBJ1-1): SAVISQKPSRDICQRGTSLTIQCQVDSQVTMMFWYRQQPGQSLTLIATANQGSEATYESGFVIDKFPISRPNLTFSTLTVSNMSPEDSSIYLCSGNVGTEAFFGQGTRLTVV.

This clonotype was seen repeatedly, ten times or more. The gene calls are TRBV18 and TRBJ2-1; 9 positions agree with TRBD2. Germline CDR1 and CDR2: KGHSH and LQKENI. CDR3 length: 16 amino acids. The trim removed 4 bases at V and 8 bases at J, leaving 12 bases unmatched. CDR3 region: CASSRGGRAEVDEQFF. The CDR3 nucleotides are TGTGCCAGCTCACGTGGCGGGAGGGCCGAAGTCGATGAGCAGTTCTTC.

This clonotype was seen at least ten times. The chain couples TRBV2 to TRBJ1-1; D uncertain. Germline V CDR1 and CDR2: SNHLY, FYNNEI. V lost 8 bases and J lost 0, with 13 bases in between. The CDR3 is 14 residues long. The CDR3 here is CASFRTTMNTEAFF. The DNA for the CDR3 is TGTGCCAGCTTCCGAACAACGATGAACACTGAAGCTTTCTTT.

This clonotype was observed many times. The chain couples TRBV7-9 to TRBJ2-7, with D maybe TRBD2 (6 bases). The CDR3 is 13 residues long. With 6 bases removed from V and 6 bases from J, the gap between germline ends came to 15 bases. Germline V gene data show CDR1 as SEHNR and CDR2 as FQNEAQ (reference sequence). The CDR3 protein is CASSLAGWSEQYF. The DNA of the CDR3 is TGTGCCAGCAGTTTGGCGGGATGGTCCGAGCAGTACTTC.

This clonotype was found many times. The CDR3 loop reads CSARGMAPETFSYNEQFF. As DNA, the CDR3 is TGCAGTGCTAGAGGAATGGCTCCCGAGACCTTTTCATACAATGAGCAGTTCTTC. The V call is TRBV20-1, the J call TRBJ2-1; D is uncertain. Trimming removed 1 base from V and 4 bases from J, with 23 bases in between. The length of the CDR3 is 18 residues. Looked up from germline, CDR1 is DFQATT and CDR2 is SNEGSKA (reference sequence).